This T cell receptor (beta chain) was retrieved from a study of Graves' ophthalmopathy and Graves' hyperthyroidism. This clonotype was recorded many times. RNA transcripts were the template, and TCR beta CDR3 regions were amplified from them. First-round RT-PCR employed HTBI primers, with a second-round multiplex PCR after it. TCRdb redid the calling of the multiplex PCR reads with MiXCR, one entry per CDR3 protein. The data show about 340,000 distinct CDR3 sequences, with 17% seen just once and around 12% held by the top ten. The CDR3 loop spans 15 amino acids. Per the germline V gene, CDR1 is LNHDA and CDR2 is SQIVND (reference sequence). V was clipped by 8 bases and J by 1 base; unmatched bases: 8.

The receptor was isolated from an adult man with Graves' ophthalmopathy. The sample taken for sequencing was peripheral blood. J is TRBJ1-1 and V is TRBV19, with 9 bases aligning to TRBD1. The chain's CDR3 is CASLPLGQGNTEAFF. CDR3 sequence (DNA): TGTGCCAGTCTTCCCTTGGGACAGGGGAACACTGAAGCTTTCTTT.